This T cell receptor beta chain was found in a study of blood T cell repertoires in COVID-19. V lost 3 bases, J lost 6 bases, and 7 bases lay in between. CDR3 length: 11 amino acids. The V gene's germline CDR1 is DFQATT and CDR2 SNEGSKA (reference sequence). The participants were between about 18 and 90 years old and came from some 23 US areas. Recovered participants had two consecutive negative NP/OP PCR tests, healthcare professional clearance, or symptom resolution. Repertoires were generated with immunoSEQ multiplex PCR, while TCRdb's copy carries only in-frame clones and drops some. This table has over 300,000 clones, roughly nine tenths appearing once.

The sample taken for sequencing was PBMCs or T cells enriched from blood (not recorded which). The rearrangement uses TRBV20-1 and TRBJ2-3; possible D gene TRBD1, 5 bases. The clonotype originates from a woman younger than 45 who had recovered from COVID-19. CDR3 coding DNA: TGCAGTGCTAGGGGGCTGGATACGCAGTATTTT. Protein: CSARGLDTQYF.